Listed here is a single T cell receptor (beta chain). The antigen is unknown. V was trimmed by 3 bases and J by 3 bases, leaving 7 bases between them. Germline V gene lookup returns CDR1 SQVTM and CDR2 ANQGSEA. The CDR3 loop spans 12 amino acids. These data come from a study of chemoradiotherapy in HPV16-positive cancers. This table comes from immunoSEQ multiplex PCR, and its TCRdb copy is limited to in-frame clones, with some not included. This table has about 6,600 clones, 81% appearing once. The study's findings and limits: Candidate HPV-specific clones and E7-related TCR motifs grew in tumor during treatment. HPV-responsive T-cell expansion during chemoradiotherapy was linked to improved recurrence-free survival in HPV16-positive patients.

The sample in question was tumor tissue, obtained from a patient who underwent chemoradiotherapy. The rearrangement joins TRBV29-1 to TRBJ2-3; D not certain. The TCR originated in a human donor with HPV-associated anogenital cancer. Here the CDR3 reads CSVDAGTDTQYF. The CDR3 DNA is TGCAGCGTTGACGCCGGGACAGATACGCAGTATTTT.